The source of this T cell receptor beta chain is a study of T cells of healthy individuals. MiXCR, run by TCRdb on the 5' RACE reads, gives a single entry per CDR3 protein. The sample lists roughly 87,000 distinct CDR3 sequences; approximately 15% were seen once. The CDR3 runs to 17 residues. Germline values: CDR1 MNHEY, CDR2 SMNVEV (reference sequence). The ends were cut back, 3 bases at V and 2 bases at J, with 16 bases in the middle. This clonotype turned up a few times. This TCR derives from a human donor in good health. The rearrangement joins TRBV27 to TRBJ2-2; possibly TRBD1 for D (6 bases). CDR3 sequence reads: CASSFRGPRLNTGELFF. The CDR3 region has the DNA TGTGCCAGCAGTTTCAGGGGACCCCGCCTTAACACCGGGGAGCTGTTTTTT.